The 17 T cell receptor beta chains presented below share a single source sample, sequenced in a study of blood T cell repertoires in COVID-19. Clones were sequenced by immunoSEQ multiplex PCR, and TCRdb holds only the in-frame ones, with some missing. Here the sample spans just under 100,000 clones, 85% to 90% being singletons. Specimen: peripheral blood. Receptors were obtained from a woman in her fifties or sixties in a cohort sampled during active or convalescent COVID-19.

The J gene is TRBJ1-3, the V gene TRBV19; tentatively, D is TRBD1 (6 bases). The CDR3 loop spans 13 amino acids. V was shortened by 9 bases and J by 4 bases, with 13 bases between the two germline ends. In germline, CDR1 is LNHDA, CDR2 SQIVND (reference sequence). This chain's CDR3 is CASTDRSGNTIYF. CDR3 nucleotide sequence: TGTGCCAGCACTGACAGGTCCGGAAACACCATATATTTT.

The rearrangement uses TRBV10-3 and TRBJ2-7; tentative D call: TRBD2 (6 bases). CDR3 length: 10 residues. V was shortened by 11 bases and J by 4 bases, with 9 bases between the two germline ends. CDR1 and CDR2 (germline): ENHRY, SYGVKD. CDR3 bases: TGTGCCTCGGGAGAATACGAGCAGTACTTC. Encoded protein: CASGEYEQYF.

V and J are TRBV5-1 and TRBJ2-1; 9 bases are shared with TRBD1. The CDR3 length is 17 residues. V lost 4 bases, J lost 8 bases, and 16 bases stayed unmatched. Per germline, CDR1 SGHRS and CDR2 YFSETQ. Written as DNA, the CDR3 is TGCGCCAGCAGCCCCTCAGATTGGACAGGGGCGAGGGATGAGCAGTTCTTC. Residues: CASSPSDWTGARDEQFF. The full variable domain, completed using reference TRBV5-1 and TRBJ2-1, is KAGVTQTPRYLIKTRGQQVTLSCSPISGHRSVSWYQQTPGQGLQFLFEYFSETQRNKGNFPGRFSGRQFSNSRSEMNVSTLELGDSALYLCASSPSDWTGARDEQFFGPGTRLTVL.

The chain is built from TRBV6-5 and TRBJ1-5, with 9 bases lining up with TRBD1. The CDR3 is 15 residues long. Germline-derived CDR1 and CDR2 are MNHEY and SVGAGI. V was clipped by 6 bases and J by 6 bases; unmatched bases: 9. The CDR3 loop reads CASRTGTGMSQPQHF. CDR3 DNA sequence: TGTGCCAGCAGAACCGGGACAGGGATGAGTCAGCCCCAGCATTTT.

The chain carries TRBV7-3 and TRBJ1-2; the match to TRBD1 covers 8 bases. The germline V gene encodes CDR1 SGHTA and CDR2 FQGTGA. The CDR3 sequence is 13 residues long. Losses at the gene ends were 6 bases for V and 4 bases for J; bases not matched to a gene: 4. Here the CDR3 reads CASRLTGVYGYTF. The CDR3, as DNA: TGTGCCAGCAGGCTGACAGGGGTCTATGGCTACACCTTC.

This clone was found once. V is TRBV20-1 and J is TRBJ2-7; D may be TRBD1 (6 bases). The CDR3 runs to 11 residues. Germline V CDR1 and CDR2: DFQATT, SNEGSKA (reference sequence). Trimming took 5 bases from V and 6 from J, leaving 11 bases between them. The CDR3 here is CSASQGSEQYF. CDR3 DNA: TGCAGTGCTTCACAGGGAAGCGAGCAGTACTTC.

This clone was seen only a few times. The rearrangement uses TRBV19 and TRBJ1-5; 8 bases are a match to TRBD1. The CDR3 runs to 15 residues. Unmatched junction bases numbered 3, after V lost 0 bases and J lost 5 bases. Germline CDR1 and CDR2: LNHDA and SQIVND (reference sequence). The CDR3 nucleotides read TGTGCCAGTAGTATAGATGCAGGGGGCCATCAGCCCCAGCATTTT. Protein: CASSIDAGGHQPQHF.

This clone was counted once. The gene calls are TRBV7-6 and TRBJ2-1; D is perhaps TRBD2 (6 bases). The V end was cut by 1 base, the J end by 10 bases, with 14 bases between. Germline assignment: CDR1 SGHVS and CDR2 FNYEAQ. The CDR3 consists of 14 residues. The CDR3, as DNA: TGTGCCAGCAGCTTAGGTCCTAGCGTACGAGAGCAGTTCTTC. It encodes CASSLGPSVREQFF.

CDR3: CASSLVPGVAGVNEQYF. DNA for the CDR3: TGTGCCAGCAGCTTAGTACCCGGGGTAGCGGGAGTAAATGAGCAGTACTTC. The chain employs TRBV7-8 and TRBJ2-7; 9 nucleotides align to TRBD2. The trim removed 1 base at V and 7 bases at J, leaving 14 bases unmatched. Per germline, CDR1 SGHVS and CDR2 FQNEAQ. This CDR3 has 17 amino acids.

The CDR3 region is CASSWVGGSGANVLTF. CDR3 nucleotides: TGCGCCAGCAGCTGGGTGGGGGGATCAGGGGCCAACGTCCTGACTTTC. This chain connects TRBV5-1 to TRBJ2-6; TRBD2 might be the D (6 bases). The CDR3 loop spans 16 amino acids. Per the germline V gene, CDR1 is SGHRS and CDR2 is YFSETQ. The V end lost 3 bases, the J end lost 4 bases, and 14 bases lay between the germline ends.

This chain joins TRBV6-5 and TRBJ1-3; D perhaps matches TRBD1 (6 bases). Trimming removed 9 bases from V and 1 base from J, with 13 bases in between. Germline CDR1 and CDR2: MNHEY and SVGAGI. The CDR3 length is 14 residues. CDR3 region: CASIDRFSGNTIYF. CDR3 DNA sequence: TGTGCCAGTATAGACAGGTTTTCTGGAAACACCATATATTTT.

V gene TRBV6-5 combines with J gene TRBJ1-2; TRBD1 matches 7 bases. The CDR3 has 15 amino acids. The germline CDR1 and CDR2 sequences are MNHEY and SVGAGI. V shed 6 bases, J shed 4 bases, and the junction held 11 bases outside the gene matches. Here the CDR3 reads CASSSGGTALYGYTF. Here the CDR3 DNA reads TGTGCCAGCAGCTCCGGTGGGACAGCCCTCTATGGCTACACCTTC.

The chain joins TRBV7-9 to TRBJ1-2; tentative D call: TRBD1 (6 bases). Per germline, CDR1 SEHNR and CDR2 FQNEAQ (reference sequence). This CDR3 is 13 amino acids long. The ends were cut back, 5 bases at V and 8 bases at J, with 15 bases in the middle. The CDR3 DNA sequence: TGTGCCAGCAGCCTGGACAGATCCCAGGGCTACACCTTC. It yields the protein CASSLDRSQGYTF.

This clone was seen a few times. The rearrangement links TRBV9 to TRBJ1-3; possible D gene TRBD1, 6 bases. Germline CDR1 is SGDLS and CDR2 is YYNGEE. Trimming left V 0 bases short and J 0 bases short, with 10 bases between. CDR3 size: 16 residues. The CDR3 nucleotides are TGTGCCAGCAGCGTAGGGCCAGGGGCCTCTGGAAACACCATATATTTT. It translates to CASSVGPGASGNTIYF.

This clone turned up a few times. V and J are TRBV3-1 (or the pseudogene TRBV3-2) and TRBJ1-6; D remains unclear. CDR1 is LGHDT, CDR2 YNNKEL, per germline (reference sequence). This CDR3 is 14 amino acids long. V was clipped by 1 base and J by 5 bases, with 6 bases between them. The CDR3 reads CASSQVRDNSPLHF. Here the CDR3 DNA reads TGTGCCAGCAGCCAAGTCCGAGATAATTCACCCCTCCACTTT.

This chain connects TRBV28 to TRBJ1-3; a possible D gene is TRBD1 (5 bases). V gave up 5 bases and J gave up 1 base, with 9 bases separating them. The CDR3 totals 14 residues. Germline lookup yields CDR1 MDHEN and CDR2 SYDVKM. The DNA of the CDR3 is TGTGCCAGCAGTCCCGGGGGATCTGGAAACACCATATATTTT. Encoded protein: CASSPGGSGNTIYF.

CDR3 in DNA: TGCAGTGCCCTTGGACAGAACGAGCAGTACTTC. This translates into CSALGQNEQYF. The V and J genes are TRBV20-1 and TRBJ2-7; the D gene is possibly TRBD1 (6 bases). CDR1 and CDR2 (germline): DFQATT, SNEGSKA (reference sequence). The CDR3 covers 11 residues. Trimming removed 6 bases at V and 5 bases at J, with 11 bases between.